This TCR beta chain derives from a study of blood T cells in healthy people across ages. Study results and limitations: In older individuals, TCR beta diversity per million T cells was lower, falling roughly linearly with age.

This clonotype was picked up a small number of times. The antigen is undetermined. The CDR3 consists of 18 residues. Germline trimming cut 1 base from V and 5 bases from J; bases unmatched to any gene: 13. Germline lookup yields CDR1 SGDLS and CDR2 YYNGEE. It was with a sample-barcoded 5' primer and a J-beta primer mix that a second PCR of about 6 to 12 cycles was run. TCRdb redid the calling of the 5' RACE reads with MiXCR, one entry per CDR3 protein. This table holds over 1,500,000 distinct CDR3 sequences, 35% to 50% found once. The chain is built from TRBV9 and TRBJ2-1; 9 bases fit TRBD2. The sequenced sample was blood. The TCR sequence derives from a human donor in good health. The CDR3 loop reads CASSVSWGAGGLNNEQFF. CDR3 coding DNA: TGTGCCAGCAGCGTAAGCTGGGGAGCGGGGGGACTGAACAATGAGCAGTTCTTC.